One sample yielded the 12 T cell receptor beta chains listed below, sequenced in a study of T cells after yellow fever vaccination. TCRdb called the 5' RACE reads again in MiXCR, with one record for every CDR3 protein. This sample has some 400,000 distinct CDR3 sequences; around 20% occur once, and the top ten carry about a sixth. This specimen consisted of PBMCs, obtained before the yellow fever booster vaccination. The receptors were sampled from a man younger than 30 who received the YFV17D yellow fever vaccine.

This clonotype was seen more than once but under ten times. This rearrangement joins TRBV10-3 to TRBJ2-3; 9 bases match TRBD2. Per germline, CDR1 ENHRY and CDR2 SYGVKD. The CDR3 is made up of 15 amino acids. J lost 6 bases, V lost 0 bases, and 4 bases had no gene match. CDR3 sequence reads: CAISESRGGRDTQYF. In DNA, the CDR3 is TGTGCCATCAGTGAGTCGCGGGGGGGCCGGGATACGCAGTATTTT.

V usage is TRBV6-6 and J usage is TRBJ1-2; D is unresolved. V lost 2 bases to trimming and J lost 7 bases, with 14 bases between them. The germline gives CDR1 MNHNY, CDR2 SVGAGI (reference sequence). CDR3 size: 14 residues. In DNA, the CDR3 is TGTGCCAGCAGTTACGCGGCAGGTACCGGTGGCTACACCTTC. It translates to CASSYAAGTGGYTF.

This clonotype was detected only a few times. V gene TRBV12-3 or TRBV12-4 combines with J gene TRBJ2-1; possibly TRBD1 or TRBD2 for D (6 bases each). Trimming pared 7 bases from V and 7 bases from J, leaving 23 bases between. This CDR3 region has 16 residues. The DNA of the CDR3 is TGTGCCAGCATCCTGTGGGGTACTAGAGGGGGGAATGAGCAGTTCTTC. Residues: CASILWGTRGGNEQFF.

The V call is TRBV6-5, the J call TRBJ1-2; 11 nucleotides match TRBD1. Germline assignment: CDR1 MNHEY and CDR2 SVGAGI. There are 15 residues in the CDR3. The V segment lost 7 bases and the J segment 7 bases; nucleotides outside the gene matches: 11. The CDR3 loop is CASTLRGTGGSGYTF. DNA of the CDR3: TGTGCCAGCACCTTACGGGGGACAGGGGGAAGTGGCTACACCTTC.

The rearrangement joins TRBV7-2 to TRBJ2-3; D perhaps matches TRBD2 (5 bases). In germline, CDR1 is SGHTA, CDR2 FQGNSA. Trimming removed 5 bases from V and 4 bases from J, with 19 bases in between. The CDR3 runs 16 residues. The CDR3 DNA reads TGTGCCAGCAGCCCCGGGAAGGACCTATTCGCAGATACGCAGTATTTT. Protein sequence: CASSPGKDLFADTQYF.

This clonotype was observed a few times. The chain combines TRBV5-1 with TRBJ1-2; D perhaps matches TRBD1 (6 bases). CDR1 and CDR2 (germline): SGHRS, YFSETQ. This CDR3 region has 13 residues. Trimming shortened V by 0 bases and J by 6 bases, and 9 bases separated the two germline ends. The CDR3 nucleotides are TGCGCCAGCAGCTTGGAACAGGGTCATGGCTACACCTTC. Translation: CASSLEQGHGYTF.

This clonotype has a handful of counts. V is TRBV7-2 and J is TRBJ1-2; no clear D gene. The CDR3 extends over 13 amino acids. Trimming stripped 6 bases from V and 8 bases from J, with 16 bases between. Germline values: CDR1 SGHTA, CDR2 FQGNSA. CDR3 residues: CASSFTGVEGYTF. The CDR3 nucleotides read TGTGCCAGCAGTTTTACTGGTGTGGAAGGCTACACCTTC.

The chain recombines TRBV7-9 with TRBJ2-1; a possible D gene is TRBD1 (5 bases). The CDR3 loop spans 15 amino acids. V was pared by 2 bases and J by 3 bases, with 11 bases between. Germline V gives CDR1 SEHNR, CDR2 FQNEAQ (reference sequence). The CDR3 sequence is CASSLPQDSYNEQFF. DNA of the CDR3: TGTGCCAGCAGCTTACCCCAAGACAGCTACAATGAGCAGTTCTTC.

This chain connects TRBV7-2 to TRBJ2-4, with D possibly matching TRBD1 (7 bases). This CDR3 has 14 amino acids. V lost 5 bases, J lost 8 bases, and 16 bases lay in between. Germline-derived CDR1 and CDR2 are SGHTA and FQGNSA. CDR3 protein: CASSIRQGGDIQYF. The CDR3 nucleotides read TGTGCCAGCAGCATAAGACAGGGAGGAGACATTCAGTACTTC.

This clonotype occurred a few times. This chain uses TRBV6-6 with TRBJ1-4, with a tentative D call TRBD1 (6 bases). The V end lost 5 bases, the J end lost 8 bases, and 15 bases lay between the germline ends. Germline V gene sequence: CDR1 MNHNY, CDR2 SVGAGI (reference sequence). The CDR3 runs 14 residues. DNA for the CDR3: TGTGCCAGCAGTCAACAGGGAATCCGCGAAAAACTGTTTTTT. It is translated as CASSQQGIREKLFF.

This clonotype was seen more than once but under ten times. The J gene is TRBJ2-1, the V gene TRBV19; D perhaps matches TRBD2 (6 bases). Trimming took 5 bases from V and 6 from J, leaving 11 bases between them. The germline gives CDR1 LNHDA, CDR2 SQIVND (reference sequence). This CDR3 contains 13 residues. Here the CDR3 reads CASSRDWVNEQFF. The CDR3 bases are TGTGCCAGTAGTCGGGACTGGGTCAATGAGCAGTTCTTC.

The chain employs TRBV7-2 and TRBJ2-4; D is uncertain. This CDR3 has 12 residues. Trimming cost V 5 bases and J 6 bases, with 8 bases left between them. The germline V gene has CDR1 SGHTA and CDR2 FQGNSA. As DNA, the CDR3 is TGTGCCAGCAGCCCGGGTACAAACATTCAGTACTTC. The encoded protein is CASSPGTNIQYF. The complete variable domain, with remaining parts taken from reference TRBV7-2 and TRBJ2-4, reads GAGVSQSPSNKVTEKGKDVELRCDPISGHTALYWYRQSLGQGLEFLIYFQGNSAPDKSGLPSDRFSAERTGGSVSTLTIQRTQQEDSAVYLCASSPGTNIQYFGAGTRLSVL.